These 5 T cell receptor beta chains share one sample of origin, sequenced in a study of blood T cell repertoires in COVID-19. Only in-frame clones appear in the TCRdb table, and some are missing; sequencing was by immunoSEQ multiplex PCR. Among approximately 400,000 clones listed, about 87% were seen once. The material sequenced was peripheral blood. These TCRs come from a woman in her 50s with COVID-19, enrolled during active disease.

This chain joins TRBV7-2 and TRBJ1-5; no firm D call. Germline V CDR1 and CDR2: SGHTA, FQGNSA. The CDR3 runs to 13 residues. Trimming took 5 bases from V and 7 from J, leaving 12 bases between them. The CDR3 DNA is TGTGCCAGCAGCCTAACGATTCACCAGCCCCAGCATTTT. This encodes CASSLTIHQPQHF.

This clone was observed once. This CDR3 is CASSLSTVSGANVLTF. The DNA of the CDR3 is TGCGCCAGCAGCTTATCAACAGTCTCTGGGGCCAACGTCCTGACTTTC. The chain has TRBV5-1 and TRBJ2-6; D remains ambiguous. Trimming took 2 bases from V and 0 from J, leaving 9 bases between them. Germline lookup yields CDR1 SGHRS and CDR2 YFSETQ. The CDR3 totals 16 residues.

This clone was recorded many times. V is TRBV28 and J is TRBJ1-2; 7 nucleotides match TRBD1. Trimming removed 3 bases from V and 8 bases from J; junction bases left unmatched: 3. The CDR3 totals 12 residues. Looked up from germline, CDR1 is MDHEN and CDR2 is SYDVKM. The CDR3 region has the DNA TGTGCCAGCAGTTTGACAGGGAGGGGCTACACCTTC. The encoded protein is CASSLTGRGYTF.

The J gene is TRBJ1-5, the V gene TRBV2, with 7 bases aligning to TRBD1. V shed 4 bases and J 6 bases; nucleotides not matched to a gene: 3. Looked up from germline, CDR1 is SNHLY and CDR2 is FYNNEI. CDR3 length: 13 amino acids. CDR3 in amino acids: CASSAAGGQPQHF. The CDR3 DNA follows: TGTGCCAGCAGTGCAGCAGGGGGTCAGCCCCAGCATTTT.

The chain links TRBV19 to TRBJ1-1, with 9 bases that match TRBD1. Looked up from germline, CDR1 is LNHDA and CDR2 is SQIVND (reference sequence). The V gene end was trimmed by 6 bases and the J gene end by 0 bases; junction bases not matched to a gene: 2. This CDR3 is 14 amino acids long. CDR3 protein: CASRDRGLNTEAFF. The CDR3 bases are TGTGCCAGTAGGGACAGGGGCCTGAACACTGAAGCTTTCTTT.